Shown below are 6 T cell receptor beta chains from a single sample sequenced in a study of persistence of HIV-infected CD4 T cells. Sequencing used immunoSEQ version 4 in survey mode. The repertoire was sequenced with immunoSEQ multiplex PCR; TCRdb's copy has only in-frame clones and lacks some. The sample includes roughly 13,000 clones, about three quarters of them seen just once. Lysates of CMV-infected fibroblasts at approximately 9.4 ug/mL stimulated these cells. Sorting selected CD4+ T cells upregulating both CD40 ligand and CD69. No antigens are known for them. The material sequenced was CD4+ T cells sorted from PBMCs after approximately 18-hour stimulation, taken from a patient who received antiretroviral therapy. All receptors derive from an adult man with HIV who was CMV-seropositive.

The J gene is TRBJ2-3, the V gene TRBV24-1, with 7 positions matching TRBD2. The CDR3 length is 15 residues. With V trimmed by 4 bases and J by 6 bases, 9 bases remained unmatched. Germline assignment: CDR1 KGHDR and CDR2 SFDVKD. The CDR3 DNA reads as TGTGCCACCAGTGACCCCCGGGAGGCAGAGGATACGCAGTATTTT. It encodes CATSDPREAEDTQYF.

The chain is built from TRBV10-1 and TRBJ2-2; D perhaps matches TRBD2 (6 bases). Germline V gives CDR1 WNHNN, CDR2 SYGVQD (reference sequence). The CDR3 sequence is 13 residues long. With 10 bases removed from V and 8 bases from J, the gap between germline ends came to 17 bases. CDR3 sequence reads: CATRDSRLGELFF. The CDR3 DNA reads as TGCGCCACCCGGGACTCCCGGTTGGGGGAGCTGTTTTTT.

The chain is built from TRBV19 and TRBJ2-6, with D tentatively TRBD1 or TRBD2 (5 bases each). The germline V gene encodes CDR1 LNHDA and CDR2 SQIVND (reference sequence). V lost 6 bases, J lost 2 bases, and 11 bases lay in between. This CDR3 comprises 15 residues. The chain's CDR3 is CASSPTAAGANVLTF. CDR3 DNA: TGTGCCAGTAGCCCGACAGCGGCTGGGGCCAACGTCCTGACTTTC. Based on the CDR3 plus reference TRBV19 and TRBJ2-6, the full variable domain is DGGITQSPKYLFRKEGQNVTLSCEQNLNHDAMYWYRQDPGQGLRLIYYSQIVNDFQKGDIAEGYSVSREKKESFPLTVTSAQKNPTAFYLCASSPTAAGANVLTFGAGSRLTVL.

Regarding this clone: Different DNA sequences within this sample yield the same CDR3. The V call is TRBV5-1, the J call TRBJ1-5; a possible D gene is TRBD1 (6 bases). V was shortened by 5 bases and J by 5 bases, with 14 bases between the two germline ends. The germline V gene encodes CDR1 SGHRS and CDR2 YFSETQ. CDR3 length equals 14 residues. As DNA, the CDR3 is TGCGCCAGCAGGCAGCAGGGGACGGATCAGCCCCAGCATTTT. Amino acid sequence: CASRQQGTDQPQHF.

The V call is TRBV5-1, the J call TRBJ1-4, with a tentative D call TRBD1 (6 bases). The V and J ends lost 0 bases and 3 bases respectively, with 12 bases between them. Germline CDR1 reads SGHRS; CDR2 reads YFSETQ. The CDR3 has 16 residues. The CDR3 reads CASSLGQGSANEKLFF. The CDR3 region has the DNA TGCGCCAGCAGCTTGGGTCAGGGGAGTGCTAATGAAAAACTGTTTTTT. The full variable domain, in which reference TRBV5-1 and TRBJ1-4 provide the parts outside the CDR3, is KAGVTQTPRYLIKTRGQQVTLSCSPISGHRSVSWYQQTPGQGLQFLFEYFSETQRNKGNFPGRFSGRQFSNSRSEMNVSTLELGDSALYLCASSLGQGSANEKLFFGSGTQLSVL.

With respect to this clone: A clone one base away is much larger, so this may be a read error. CDR3 loop: CASSLVGPNSGNIIYF. The CDR3 region has the DNA TGCGCCAGCAGCTTGGTAGGCCCGAACTCTGGAAACATCATATATTTT. The chain is built from TRBV5-1 and TRBJ1-3; D is uncertain. This CDR3 spans 16 amino acids. Germline V gene lookup returns CDR1 SGHRS and CDR2 YFSETQ.